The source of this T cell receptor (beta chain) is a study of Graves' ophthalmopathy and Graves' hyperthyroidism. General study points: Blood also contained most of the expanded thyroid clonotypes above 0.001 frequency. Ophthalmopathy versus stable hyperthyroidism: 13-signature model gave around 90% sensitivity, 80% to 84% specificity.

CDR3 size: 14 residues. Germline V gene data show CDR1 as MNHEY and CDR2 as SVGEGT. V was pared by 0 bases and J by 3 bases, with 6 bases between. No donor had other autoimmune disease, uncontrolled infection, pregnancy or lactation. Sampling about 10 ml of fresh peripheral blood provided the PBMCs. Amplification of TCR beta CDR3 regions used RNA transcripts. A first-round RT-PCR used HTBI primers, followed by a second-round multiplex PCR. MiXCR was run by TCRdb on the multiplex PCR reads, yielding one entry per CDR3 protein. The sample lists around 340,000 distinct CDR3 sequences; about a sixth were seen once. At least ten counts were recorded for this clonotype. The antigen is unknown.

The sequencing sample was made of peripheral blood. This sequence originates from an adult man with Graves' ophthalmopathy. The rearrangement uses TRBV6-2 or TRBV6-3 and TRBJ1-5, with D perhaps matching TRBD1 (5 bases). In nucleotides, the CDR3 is TGTGCCAGCAGTTACTCAGGGGACAATCAGCCCCAGCATTTT. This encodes CASSYSGDNQPQHF.